This TCR beta chain was identified in a study of blood T cell repertoires in COVID-19. Study information: The United States, Italy and Spain supplied acute and convalescent COVID-19 samples. T cells, B-cell-depleted T cells, or PBMCs provided the cDNA or gDNA that served as material.

In the original workflow: Reference gene primer amplification gave nucleated cell count estimates. Here immunoSEQ multiplex PCR was the method, and the copy in TCRdb shows in-frame clones only, minus some. The V and J calls and the clone size are those of that table, but D and trimming were determined from the DNA. This table has roughly 120,000 clones, over 60% appearing once. The TCR sequence derives from a woman of 80 years or more with acute or convalescent COVID-19. Sequences were obtained from peripheral blood.

The CDR3 nucleotides read TGTGCCAGCAGCGTGGGAGGCGGAGCCTCTGGAAACACCATATATTTT. As protein: CASSVGGGASGNTIYF. The rearrangement joins TRBV5-5 to TRBJ1-3, with D uncertain. Germline values: CDR1 SGHKS, CDR2 YYEKEE (reference sequence). Trimming cost V 4 bases and J 0 bases, with 14 bases left between them. The CDR3 is 16 amino acids.